This is a list of T cell receptor beta chains from one sample in a study of cytomegalovirus exposure and HLA in healthy donors. TCRdb's table, derived via immunoSEQ multiplex PCR, lists solely in-frame clones and lacks some. The sample contains around 100,000 clones, approximately 77% of which appear only once. Sequencing used PBMCs. The receptors stem from a male donor in good health and CMV-seropositive. Each CDR3 is given with its conserved first and last residue. A D gene is named only where the DNA matches it firmly. The listing skips clone size in some rows; elsewhere it reads once, few, many or a size class.

v_gene: TRBV10-1; d_gene: NA; j_gene: TRBJ1-3; abundance: NA; CDR3aa: CASSESVAGDLRSGNTIYF; CDR3nt: TGCGCCAGCAGTGAGTCTGTGGCAGGGGATCTGAGATCTGGAAACACCATATATTTT
v_gene: TRBV27; d_gene: TRBD2; j_gene: TRBJ2-1; abundance: NA; CDR3aa: CASSLRLAGSYNEQFF; CDR3nt: TGTGCCAGCAGTTTAAGGCTAGCGGGATCCTACAATGAGCAGTTCTTC
v_gene: TRBV29-1; d_gene: TRBD1; j_gene: TRBJ2-5; abundance: NA; CDR3aa: CSVVQGAGETQYF; CDR3nt: TGCAGCGTTGTACAGGGGGCCGGAGAGACCCAGTACTTC
v_gene: TRBV7-8; d_gene: TRBD2; j_gene: TRBJ2-2; abundance: NA; CDR3aa: CASSSSAGGPGTGELFF; CDR3nt: TGTGCCAGCAGCTCCTCGGCGGGAGGGCCAGGGACCGGGGAGCTGTTTTTT
v_gene: TRBV13; d_gene: NA; j_gene: TRBJ2-3; abundance: NA; CDR3aa: CASSSPPGLTTDTQYF; CDR3nt: TGTGCCAGCAGCTCCCCCCCCGGACTTACCACAGATACGCAGTATTTT
v_gene: TRBV29-1; d_gene: TRBD1; j_gene: TRBJ2-7; abundance: NA; CDR3aa: CSVGTGEQEQYF; CDR3nt: TGCAGCGTTGGGACAGGGGAGCAAGAGCAGTACTTC
v_gene: TRBV5-6; d_gene: NA; j_gene: TRBJ2-4; abundance: NA; CDR3aa: CASSALGAVLAKNIQYF; CDR3nt: TGTGCCAGCAGCGCCCTGGGAGCGGTCCTAGCCAAAAACATTCAGTACTTC
v_gene: TRBV5-1; d_gene: NA; j_gene: TRBJ2-1; abundance: NA; CDR3aa: CASSWTWNEQFF; CDR3nt: TGCGCCAGCAGCTGGACATGGAATGAGCAGTTCTTC
v_gene: TRBV27; d_gene: NA; j_gene: TRBJ2-7; abundance: NA; CDR3aa: CASSFSTASYEQYF; CDR3nt: TGTGCCAGCAGTTTCTCGACAGCATCCTACGAGCAGTACTTC
v_gene: TRBV27; d_gene: NA; j_gene: TRBJ2-2; abundance: NA; CDR3aa: CASSFIPRNTGELFF; CDR3nt: TGTGCCAGCAGTTTTATCCCGAGGAACACCGGGGAGCTGTTTTTT
v_gene: TRBV4-3; d_gene: NA; j_gene: TRBJ1-1; abundance: NA; CDR3aa: CASSPKRGTEAFF; CDR3nt: TGCGCCAGCAGCCCGAAAAGAGGCACTGAAGCTTTCTTT
v_gene: TRBV7-2; d_gene: TRBD1; j_gene: TRBJ2-1; abundance: NA; CDR3aa: CASSLGTGRTPPYNEQFF; CDR3nt: TGTGCCAGCAGCTTGGGGACAGGCCGCACTCCACCTTACAATGAGCAGTTCTTC
v_gene: TRBV27; d_gene: TRBD2; j_gene: TRBJ2-1; abundance: NA; CDR3aa: CASSFGGRYNEQFF; CDR3nt: TGTGCCAGCAGTTTCGGCGGGAGATACAATGAGCAGTTCTTC
v_gene: TRBV7-6; d_gene: NA; j_gene: TRBJ2-7; abundance: NA; CDR3aa: CASSRTALSYEQYF; CDR3nt: TGTGCCAGCAGCCGGACAGCCCTCTCCTACGAGCAGTACTTC
v_gene: TRBV6-5; d_gene: NA; j_gene: TRBJ2-1; abundance: NA; CDR3aa: CASSYSAGLVNEQFF; CDR3nt: TGTGCCAGCAGTTACTCGGCGGGACTGGTCAATGAGCAGTTCTTC
v_gene: TRBV6-1; d_gene: TRBD2; j_gene: TRBJ2-3; abundance: NA; CDR3aa: CASSEALGGGTDTQYF; CDR3nt: TGTGCCAGCAGTGAAGCGCTTGGGGGAGGGACAGATACGCAGTATTTT
v_gene: TRBV7-2; d_gene: NA; j_gene: TRBJ2-5; abundance: NA; CDR3aa: CASSRGGEGQETQYF; CDR3nt: TGTGCCAGCAGCCGAGGGGGGGAGGGCCAAGAGACCCAGTACTTC
v_gene: TRBV4-1; d_gene: TRBD1; j_gene: TRBJ1-1; abundance: few; CDR3aa: CASSQPGTGREAFF; CDR3nt: TGCGCCAGCAGCCAACCAGGGACAGGGCGCGAAGCTTTCTTT
v_gene: TRBV4-3; d_gene: NA; j_gene: TRBJ2-7; abundance: few; CDR3aa: CASSHNQGSLYEQYF; CDR3nt: TGCGCCAGCAGCCATAATCAGGGCTCCCTTTACGAGCAGTACTTC
v_gene: TRBV4-3; d_gene: TRBD2; j_gene: TRBJ2-4; abundance: few; CDR3aa: CASSQDLGLGTSGLAKNIQYF; CDR3nt: TGCGCCAGCAGCCAAGATCTGGGCCTAGGGACTAGCGGGCTAGCCAAAAACATTCAGTACTTC
v_gene: TRBV10-3; d_gene: TRBD2; j_gene: TRBJ2-2; abundance: NA; CDR3aa: CAISKGTGGTSGVNTGELFF; CDR3nt: TGTGCCATCAGTAAGGGTACAGGGGGGACTAGCGGAGTCAACACCGGGGAGCTGTTTTTT
v_gene: TRBV12-5; d_gene: TRBD1; j_gene: TRBJ2-1; abundance: NA; CDR3aa: CASATTGDSYNEQFF; CDR3nt: TGTGCTAGTGCCACGACAGGGGACTCCTACAATGAGCAGTTCTTC
v_gene: TRBV29-1; d_gene: TRBD1; j_gene: TRBJ2-2; abundance: NA; CDR3aa: CSVERGQGFTGELFF; CDR3nt: TGCAGCGTTGAACGGGGACAGGGCTTCACCGGGGAGCTGTTTTTT
v_gene: TRBV18; d_gene: TRBD2; j_gene: TRBJ2-7; abundance: NA; CDR3aa: CASSPPGLATYEQYF; CDR3nt: TGTGCCAGCTCACCGCCGGGACTAGCGACCTACGAGCAGTACTTC
v_gene: TRBV6-5; d_gene: TRBD1; j_gene: TRBJ2-1; abundance: NA; CDR3aa: CASSYWGQGYNEQFF; CDR3nt: TGTGCCAGCAGTTACTGGGGACAGGGGTACAATGAGCAGTTCTTC
v_gene: TRBV7-2; d_gene: TRBD2; j_gene: TRBJ2-7; abundance: NA; CDR3aa: CASSSVASGPYEQYF; CDR3nt: TGTGCCAGCAGCTCCGTCGCTAGCGGCCCCTACGAGCAGTACTTC
v_gene: TRBV9; d_gene: TRBD1; j_gene: TRBJ2-1; abundance: NA; CDR3aa: CASSEGLGTGFNEQFF; CDR3nt: TGTGCCAGCAGCGAGGGCCTCGGGACAGGGTTTAATGAGCAGTTCTTC
v_gene: TRBV4-2; d_gene: TRBD1; j_gene: TRBJ2-6; abundance: NA; CDR3aa: CASSPGQGAPGANVLTF; CDR3nt: TGTGCCAGCAGCCCTGGACAGGGGGCGCCCGGGGCCAACGTCCTGACTTTC
v_gene: TRBV15; d_gene: TRBD2; j_gene: TRBJ2-1; abundance: NA; CDR3aa: CATSRASGSYNEQFF; CDR3nt: TGTGCCACCAGCAGAGCTAGCGGGAGTTACAATGAGCAGTTCTTC
v_gene: TRBV4-3; d_gene: TRBD2; j_gene: TRBJ2-3; abundance: NA; CDR3aa: CASSLEAGGGVDTQYF; CDR3nt: TGCGCCAGCAGCCTGGAGGCGGGGGGGGGTGTAGATACGCAGTATTTT
v_gene: TRBV10-3; d_gene: TRBD2; j_gene: TRBJ2-1; abundance: NA; CDR3aa: CAISGGGIPPNEQFF; CDR3nt: TGTGCCATCAGTGGGGGGGGGATTCCCCCCAATGAGCAGTTCTTC
v_gene: TRBV6-1; d_gene: TRBD1; j_gene: TRBJ1-5; abundance: NA; CDR3aa: CASSGFTGGNQPQHF; CDR3nt: TGTGCCAGCAGTGGCTTCACAGGGGGGAATCAGCCCCAGCATTTT
v_gene: TRBV12-5; d_gene: TRBD1; j_gene: TRBJ1-5; abundance: once; CDR3aa: CASGLVSGGGAQPQHF; CDR3nt: TGTGCTAGTGGTTTGGTATCCGGAGGGGGCGCCCAGCCCCAGCATTTT
v_gene: TRBV30; d_gene: NA; j_gene: TRBJ1-1; abundance: NA; CDR3aa: CAWTRGSLWDTEAFF; CDR3nt: TGTGCCTGGACCCGAGGAAGCCTTTGGGACACTGAAGCTTTCTTT
v_gene: TRBV11-2; d_gene: NA; j_gene: TRBJ2-3; abundance: NA; CDR3aa: CASSSGSTSGDTQYF; CDR3nt: NA
v_gene: TRBV18; d_gene: TRBD1; j_gene: TRBJ2-7; abundance: NA; CDR3aa: CASSPLGTAYEQYF; CDR3nt: TGTGCCAGCTCACCACTCGGGACAGCCTACGAGCAGTACTTC
v_gene: TRBV28; d_gene: NA; j_gene: TRBJ1-2; abundance: NA; CDR3aa: CASSSRAPGGYTF; CDR3nt: TGTGCCAGCAGTTCCAGGGCTCCTGGAGGCTACACCTTC
v_gene: TRBV27; d_gene: TRBD2; j_gene: TRBJ2-1; abundance: NA; CDR3aa: CASSFRLAVYNEQFF; CDR3nt: TGTGCCAGCAGTTTCAGGCTAGCGGTCTACAATGAGCAGTTCTTC
v_gene: TRBV29-1; d_gene: NA; j_gene: TRBJ2-5; abundance: NA; CDR3aa: CSVRGLQETQYF; CDR3nt: TGCAGCGTTCGAGGCTTACAAGAGACCCAGTACTTC
v_gene: TRBV16; d_gene: NA; j_gene: TRBJ2-3; abundance: NA; CDR3aa: CASSSGTRSTDTQYF; CDR3nt: TGTGCCAGCAGCTCTGGGACACGAAGCACAGATACGCAGTATTTT
v_gene: TRBV27; d_gene: NA; j_gene: TRBJ1-3; abundance: NA; CDR3aa: CASRGAGNTIYF; CDR3nt: TGTGCCAGCCGGGGGGCGGGAAACACCATATATTTT
v_gene: TRBV29-1; d_gene: NA; j_gene: TRBJ2-7; abundance: NA; CDR3aa: CSVRTSYEQYF; CDR3nt: TGCAGCGTCCGTACTTCCTACGAGCAGTACTTC